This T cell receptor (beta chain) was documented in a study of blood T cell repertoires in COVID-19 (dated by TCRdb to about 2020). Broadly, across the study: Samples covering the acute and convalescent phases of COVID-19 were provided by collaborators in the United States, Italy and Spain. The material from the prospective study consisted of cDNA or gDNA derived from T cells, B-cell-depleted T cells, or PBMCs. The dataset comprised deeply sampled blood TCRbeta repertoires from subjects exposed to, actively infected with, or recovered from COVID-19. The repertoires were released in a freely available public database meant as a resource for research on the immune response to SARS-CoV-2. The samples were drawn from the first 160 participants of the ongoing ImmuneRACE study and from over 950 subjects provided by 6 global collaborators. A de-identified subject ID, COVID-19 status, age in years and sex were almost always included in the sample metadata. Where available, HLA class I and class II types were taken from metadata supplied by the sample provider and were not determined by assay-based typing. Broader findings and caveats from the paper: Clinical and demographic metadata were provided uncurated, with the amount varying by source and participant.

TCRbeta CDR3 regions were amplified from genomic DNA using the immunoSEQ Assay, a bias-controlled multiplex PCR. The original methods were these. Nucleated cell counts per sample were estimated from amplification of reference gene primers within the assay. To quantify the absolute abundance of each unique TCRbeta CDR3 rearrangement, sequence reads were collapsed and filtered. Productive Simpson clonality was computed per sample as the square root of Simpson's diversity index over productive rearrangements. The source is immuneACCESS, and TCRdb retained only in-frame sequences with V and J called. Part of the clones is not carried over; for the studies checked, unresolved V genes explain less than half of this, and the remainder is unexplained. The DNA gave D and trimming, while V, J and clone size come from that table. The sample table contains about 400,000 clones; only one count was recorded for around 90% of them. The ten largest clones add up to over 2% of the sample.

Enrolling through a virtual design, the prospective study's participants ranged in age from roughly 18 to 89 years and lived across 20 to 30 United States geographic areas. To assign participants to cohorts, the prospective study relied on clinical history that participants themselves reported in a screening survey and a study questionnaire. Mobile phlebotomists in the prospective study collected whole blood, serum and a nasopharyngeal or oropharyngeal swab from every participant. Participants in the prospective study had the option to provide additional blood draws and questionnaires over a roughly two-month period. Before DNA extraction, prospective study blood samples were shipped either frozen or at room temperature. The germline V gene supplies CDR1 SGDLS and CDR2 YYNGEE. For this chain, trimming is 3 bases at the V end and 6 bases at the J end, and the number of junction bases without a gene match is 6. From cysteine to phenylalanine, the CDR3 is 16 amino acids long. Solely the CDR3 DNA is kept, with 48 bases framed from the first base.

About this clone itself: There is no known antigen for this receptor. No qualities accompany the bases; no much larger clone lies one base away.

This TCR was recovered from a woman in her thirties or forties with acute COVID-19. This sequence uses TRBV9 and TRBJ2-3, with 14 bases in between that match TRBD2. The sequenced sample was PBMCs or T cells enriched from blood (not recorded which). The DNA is TGTGCCAGCAGCGGGGGACTAGCGGGGGCTCGCGATACGCAGTATTTT. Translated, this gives CASSGGLAGARDTQYF.